The present T cell receptor (beta chain) was sequenced within a study of T-cell reconstitution after alpha-beta-depleted transplantation in children. Study outcomes and limitations: T-cell numbers and diversity one year post-transplant derived largely from freshly generated T cells. For some patients, TCRbeta diversity was high at day 60 because of recipient T cells and thymic progenitors that survived.

Unique molecular identifiers were incorporated during preparation of the TCRbeta library. TCRdb called the PCR reads again in MiXCR, with one record for every CDR3 protein. The sample yields 330,000 or so distinct CDR3 sequences, around 7.3% seen once. Germline lookup yields CDR1 SGDLS and CDR2 YYNGEE. The CDR3 has 14 amino acids. Germline trimming cut 3 bases from V and 11 bases from J; bases unmatched to any gene: 9. There are a few counts of this clonotype. The antigen remains undetermined. The sample here was peripheral blood, taken 360 days after TCRalphabeta/CD19-depleted stem cell transplant. The source of this sequence is a female patient between 2 and 15 years old who had a stem cell transplant for Fanconi anemia, so the T cells may come from the graft donor. The chain couples TRBV9 to TRBJ1-2; 11 bases fit TRBD1. CDR3 DNA: TGTGCCAGCAGCGCAGGACAGGGGGCGCCTAAGTACACCTTC. As protein: CASSAGQGAPKYTF.